This T cell receptor (beta chain) was profiled in a study of response to subunit inactivated influenza vaccine. Germline V gives CDR1 LGHNA, CDR2 YSLEER. The CDR3 has 13 residues. V dropped 4 bases and J dropped 3 bases, with 7 bases sitting between them. This clonotype was counted a few times. TCRdb itself ran the RT-PCR reads through MiXCR, one entry per CDR3 protein. The sample contains roughly 290,000 distinct CDR3 sequences, about a fifth of which appear only once. V gene TRBV4-3 combines with J gene TRBJ1-3; possible D gene TRBD1, 5 bases. The clonotype was recovered from a man in his fifties or sixties who received an inactivated influenza vaccine. The sequenced sample was PBMCs from blood, obtained less than 22 months after vaccination. The CDR3 DNA sequence: TGCGCCAGCAGCCCCGGGGGTGGAAACACCATATATTTT. This translates into CASSPGGGNTIYF.